The 18 T cell receptor beta chains presented below share a single source sample, sequenced in a study of molecular identifiers for immune sequencing clone quantification. TCRdb processed the PCR reads anew with MiXCR; each CDR3 protein has one entry. The sample has about 320,000 distinct CDR3 sequences, about 20% seen once; the top ten hold approximately 0.8%. The sample was naive CD8+ T cells from blood, with Jurkat cell RNA spiked in. Specified subset: FACS-sorted CD8+CD4-CCR7+CD45RA+ naive T cells. Receptor source: a human donor in good health. Some libraries in this study had Jurkat cell RNA spiked in.

In its sample, this clonotype was seen many times. The CDR3 region has the DNA TGCGCCAGCAGCCAAGATTTAGCAGGACCGTCTAGCACAGATACGCAGTATTTT. It is translated as CASSQDLAGPSSTDTQYF. The rearrangement joins TRBV4-1 to TRBJ2-3, with D hard to call. The CDR3 consists of 18 residues. V was pared by 0 bases and J by 0 bases, with 16 bases between. Germline lookup yields CDR1 MGHRA and CDR2 YSYEKL.

In this sample, this clonotype turned up a few times. The rearrangement uses TRBV3-1 and TRBJ1-2; 11 nucleotides align to TRBD1. The CDR3 covers 14 residues. Germline V gene data show CDR1 as LGHDT and CDR2 as YNNKEL (reference sequence). With 3 bases clipped from V and 8 bases from J, the junction kept 5 bases outside the gene matches. DNA for the CDR3: TGTGCCAGCAGCCACGGACAGGGGGCAGACGGCTACACCTTC. The encoded protein is CASSHGQGADGYTF.

This clonotype was found many times. J is TRBJ2-3 and V is TRBV4-3, with 15 positions matching TRBD2. This CDR3 spans 19 amino acids. In germline, CDR1 is LGHNA, CDR2 YSLEER. V shed 0 bases, J shed 3 bases, and the junction held 7 bases outside the gene matches. For the CDR3, the DNA is TGCGCCAGCAGCCAAGATTCAGCCGGGACTAGCGGGAGGACAGATACGCAGTATTTT. As protein: CASSQDSAGTSGRTDTQYF.

In its sample, this clonotype was seen many times. This chain connects TRBV19 to TRBJ1-5; weak D call: TRBD1 (5 bases). The V end was cut by 5 bases, the J end by 2 bases, with 13 bases between. Germline V gives CDR1 LNHDA, CDR2 SQIVND (reference sequence). The CDR3 contains 15 residues. In nucleotides, the CDR3 is TGTGCCAGTAGTTCCGGGACCAGGGGCAATCAGCCCCAGCATTTT. Protein product: CASSSGTRGNQPQHF.

This clonotype was seen ten or more times. V usage is TRBV12-3 or TRBV12-4 and J usage is TRBJ1-1, with a weak D call TRBD1 (5 bases). CDR3 length: 15 residues. The germline V and J ends were trimmed by 6 bases and 0 bases, with 14 bases remaining between them. The CDR3 here is CASRGGGGMNTEAFF. CDR3 DNA sequence: TGTGCCAGCAGGGGAGGCGGGGGGATGAACACTGAAGCTTTCTTT.

This clonotype was observed many times. The J gene is TRBJ2-7, the V gene TRBV5-1; D is tentatively TRBD1 or TRBD2 (5 bases each). CDR1 and CDR2 (germline): SGHRS, YFSETQ. The CDR3 consists of 14 residues. Trimming left V 3 bases short and J 3 bases short, with 13 bases between. The CDR3 protein is CASSSPGTDYEQYF. The CDR3 region has the DNA TGCGCCAGCAGCTCTCCCGGGACGGACTACGAGCAGTACTTC.

This clonotype was detected ten times or more. The chain couples TRBV5-4 to TRBJ2-1, with 10 bases identical to TRBD2. J lost 4 bases, V lost 3 bases, and 4 bases had no gene match. This CDR3 is 15 amino acids long. Per the germline V gene, CDR1 is SGHNT and CDR2 is YYREEE (reference sequence). The CDR3 protein is CASSSGTSDYNEQFF. In DNA, the CDR3 is TGTGCCAGCAGCTCAGGGACTAGCGATTACAATGAGCAGTTCTTC. Filled out from reference TRBV5-4 and TRBJ2-1, the complete variable domain reads ETGVTQSPTHLIKTRGQQVTLRCSSQSGHNTVSWYQQALGQGPQFIFQYYREEENGRGNFPPRFSGLQFPNYSSELNVNALELDDSALYLCASSSGTSDYNEQFFGPGTRLTVL.

This clonotype was found many times. The V gene is TRBV5-1, the J gene TRBJ2-7; the D gene is possibly TRBD1 (7 bases). Germline V gives CDR1 SGHRS, CDR2 YFSETQ. Trimming took 0 bases from V and 3 from J, leaving 13 bases between them. This CDR3 contains 15 residues. The CDR3 sequence is CASSLGQGGFYEQYF. The CDR3 region has the DNA TGCGCCAGCAGCTTGGGTCAGGGGGGTTTCTACGAGCAGTACTTC.

This clonotype has at least ten counts. This chain uses TRBV13 with TRBJ2-7; D is perhaps TRBD2 (5 bases). Trimming left V 5 bases short and J 3 bases short, with 17 bases between. There are 15 residues in the CDR3. Germline CDR1 is PRHDT and CDR2 is FYEKMQ (reference sequence). The CDR3 bases are TGTGCCAGCAGCCCGGGGAGTTCGCCACTCTACGAGCAGTACTTC. Translation: CASSPGSSPLYEQYF. Complete variable domain (other parts from reference TRBV13 and TRBJ2-7): AAGVIQSPRHLIKEKRETATLKCYPIPRHDTVYWYQQGPGQDPQFLISFYEKMQSDKGSIPDRFSAQQFSDYHSELNMSSLELGDSALYFCASSPGSSPLYEQYFGPGTRLTVT.

Many counts were recorded for this clonotype. The genes are TRBV27 and TRBJ2-7, with TRBD2 matching over 7 bases. This CDR3 is 13 amino acids long. From germline, CDR1 is MNHEY and CDR2 SMNVEV (reference sequence). The ends lost 5 bases at V and 3 bases at J; junction bases unmatched: 4. The DNA for the CDR3 is TGTGCCAGCAGTCCCAGGACTAGCTACGAGCAGTACTTC. This gives the protein CASSPRTSYEQYF.

This clonotype was picked up a small number of times. This chain links TRBV20-1 with TRBJ2-7, with D perhaps matching TRBD2 (6 bases). Deletions cut 1 base from V and 2 bases from J, with 12 bases between. The CDR3 is 14 residues long. From germline, CDR1 is DFQATT and CDR2 SNEGSKA (reference sequence). Written as DNA, the CDR3 is TGCAGTGCTAGAGTTTCGGGAGCAACCTACGAGCAGTACTTC. This encodes CSARVSGATYEQYF.

This clonotype was seen more than once but under ten times. The chain has TRBV4-3 and TRBJ1-5; weak D call: TRBD1 (5 bases). Germline loops: CDR1 LGHNA, CDR2 YSLEER. V lost 0 bases and J lost 4, with 13 bases in between. The CDR3 runs 16 residues. CDR3 nucleotides: TGCGCCAGCAGCCAAGATCGCGGGGCAATGAATCAGCCCCAGCATTTT. Its protein is CASSQDRGAMNQPQHF.

A remark on this clonotype: This clone may be a read error of a much larger clone one base away. The V and J genes are TRBV4-3 and TRBJ2-5; D unclear. Germline loops: CDR1 LGHNA, CDR2 YSLEER. This CDR3 has 15 residues. This chain's CDR3 is CASGQDIGVQETQYF. CDR3 coding DNA: TGCGCCAGCGGCCAAGATATTGGGGTCCAAGAGACCCAGTACTTC.

This clonotype was seen at least ten times. The rearrangement uses TRBV30 and TRBJ1-1, with D perhaps TRBD1 (5 bases). CDR1 and CDR2 from the germline V gene are GTSNPN and SVGIG (reference sequence). Trimming removed 2 bases at V and 5 bases at J, with 12 bases between. The length of the CDR3 is 13 residues. The CDR3 is CAWSRGFRTEAFF. The CDR3 DNA reads as TGTGCCTGGAGTAGGGGCTTTAGGACTGAAGCTTTCTTT. The full variable domain, with the rest looked up from reference TRBV30 and TRBJ1-1, is SQTIHQWPATLVQPVGSPLSLECTVEGTSNPNLYWYRQAAGRGLQLLFYSVGIGQISSEVPQNLSASRPQDRQFILSSKKLLLSDSGFYLCAWSRGFRTEAFFGQGTRLTVV.

This clonotype was seen many times. V gene TRBV7-8 combines with J gene TRBJ2-3, with TRBD2 matching over 9 bases. Germline V gene data show CDR1 as SGHVS and CDR2 as FQNEAQ. V was pared by 7 bases and J by 8 bases, with 10 bases of the junction left unmatched. The CDR3 totals 14 residues. Here the CDR3 reads CASIPGTSRGTQYF. The CDR3, as DNA: TGTGCCAGCATCCCCGGGACTAGCAGGGGTACGCAGTATTTT.

This clonotype was seen many times. The chain carries TRBV27 and TRBJ2-2; 7 positions match TRBD1. V dropped 1 base and J dropped 6; count of bases not matched to a gene: 8. This CDR3 comprises 16 residues. Germline V lookup: CDR1 MNHEY, CDR2 SMNVEV (reference sequence). Here the CDR3 DNA reads TGTGCCAGCAGTTTATTGACAGGGTTGATGGCCGGGGAGCTGTTTTTT. It is translated as CASSLLTGLMAGELFF.

Concerning this clonotype: A much larger clone lies one base from this, so it may be a read error. The chain carries TRBV7-6 and TRBJ1-1, with D tentatively TRBD1 (6 bases). CDR1 and CDR2 (germline): SGHVS, FNYEAQ. There are 14 residues in the CDR3. DNA of the CDR3: TGTGCCAGCAGCTTAGCGTGGGGGGACACTGGAGCTTTCTTT. Protein product: CASSLAWGDTGAFF.

This clonotype was picked up many times. The chain couples TRBV6-5 to TRBJ2-5; the D gene is possibly TRBD2 (5 bases). Germline CDR1 MNHEY, CDR2 SVGAGI. The CDR3 has 14 residues. V was clipped by 5 bases and J by 0 bases, with 10 bases between them. CDR3 region: CASSPTGNQETQYF. DNA of the CDR3: TGTGCCAGCAGTCCGACCGGGAACCAAGAGACCCAGTACTTC.